Here is one TCR beta chain with its context. Its antigen is still unknown. No base quality information exists; no much larger clone differs at one position. The data derive from a study of shared clonotypes between healthy human individuals (dated by TCRdb to 2020 to 2022). About the full investigation: A couple of women and a few men aged 18 to 49 years were included in the cohort. Per donor, three plates each were used for CD4 naive and CD4 memory, two for CD8 naive, and one for CD8 memory. To estimate repertoire size and how much clonotypes are shared between individuals, the study performed deep sequencing of blood TCR repertoires from roughly five healthy adults. Libraries were prepared and TCR repertoires were sequenced by different laboratories using diverse techniques, in order to increase sequencing depth and limit assay-specific biases. Per donor, leukapheresis produced somewhere between about 0.94 and 9.5 billion PBMCs.

Overall study results and their limits: Sharing across several donors was observed for roughly 5.4% of naive CD4, less than 4% of naive CD8, roughly 2.4% of memory CD4, and less than 0.45% of memory CD8 clonotypes. Rarefaction of sorted-subset datasets indicated incomplete sequencing despite the large sequencing depth. Because the study included only a small number of donors, the genetic and exposure-history diversity represented was limited. Clonotypes shared by all four sorted-subset donors showed higher generation probabilities than non-shared clonotypes. Based on pairwise subsampling, the degree of clonotype sharing among donors was expected to be affected by sequencing depth. Only blood was sampled, and tissue TCR repertoires likely differ from those in blood. Naive subsets generally had larger estimated clonotype richness than memory subsets.

TCR CDR3 regions were amplified from genomic DNA by multiplex PCR using the deep immunoSEQ assay. Extracted genomic DNA from each cell subset was spread evenly across all wells of several immunoSEQ 96-well plates, with each plate serving as a replicate. For sorted subsets, each replicate PCR was loaded with approximately 200 ng genomic DNA, equivalent to some 31,000 T cell genomes. Purified libraries were quantified with a Qubit 3.0 fluorometer, sized on a Bioanalyzer 2100, and re-quantified with the KAPA Library Quantification kit. Each immunoSEQ 96-well plate was sequenced on its own single-read 150-cycle Illumina NextSeq 550 flow cell. The study's processing was this. The immunoSEQ output contained only junctional sequences without quality scores, so filtering could not match that applied to full-length reads. To assign V/J genes and CDR3, sequences were annotated using PyIR, a Python wrapper for IgBLAST v1.9, with IMGT germline references. Reads with weak V/J assignments (E-value above 1e-6), missing CDR3, stop codons, out-of-frame junctions, or ambiguous translated residues were removed. V3J clonotypes were defined by identical inferred V gene, J gene, and CDR3 amino acid sequence. Percentage overlap between repertoires was calculated by dividing the number of shared unique clonotypes by the size of the smaller repertoire. Richness of each repertoire was evaluated using RTK rarefaction, the Chao1 estimator, and Recon v2.1 estimates of unobserved clonotypes. Generation probabilities were computed with OLGA for all TCRbeta clonotypes obtained by the gDNA method from a few donors. TCRdb's version of the immuneACCESS table is confined to in-frame rearrangements and falls short of the full clone set. An unresolved V gene accounts for under half of the shortfall where checked; the remainder is of unknown origin. V, J and clone size were drawn from that table, and D and trimming were deduced from the DNA. The table for this sample lists 550,000 to 600,000 clones; 95% to 98% of them were counted only once. The ten largest clonotypes hold 0.3% to 0.35% of the sample.

According to the germline V gene (reference sequence), CDR1 reads MNHEY and CDR2 reads SMNVEV. The CDR3 starts with the cysteine, ends with the phenylalanine, and has 14 residues. Of the read, only the CDR3 DNA is kept; its 42 bases are in frame from base 1. At the junction V is shortened by 2 bases and J by 6 bases, with 12 bases in between. CD8 naive samples were CD45RO-negative cells positively selected for CCR7, giving a CD45RA+CCR7+ population that excluded TemRA cells. Donors were healthy HIV-negative adults with no recently reported acute infections or vaccinations. Every donor was a Caucasian adult living in Nashville, Tennessee, USA. Blood was collected by leukapheresis, and PBMCs were isolated by Ficoll-Histopaque density gradient centrifugation and then cryopreserved in liquid nitrogen vapor phase. Analytical flow cytometry was used to check the purity and quantity of every magnetically sorted T cell population. Genomic DNA was isolated from every sorted fraction and measured by UV absorbance on a Nanodrop 2000c.

This receptor chain uses TRBV27 and TRBJ2-3, with the D gene call left open. This clonotype originated in a man under 40 in good health. Sample: naive CD8+ T cells sorted from blood. According to the study, the label for this sample's cell subset or site signals: CD45RA+CCR7+. The encoded CDR3 is CASSLGLDVDTQYF. The base sequence is TGTGCCAGCAGTTTAGGCTTGGACGTGGATACGCAGTATTTT.